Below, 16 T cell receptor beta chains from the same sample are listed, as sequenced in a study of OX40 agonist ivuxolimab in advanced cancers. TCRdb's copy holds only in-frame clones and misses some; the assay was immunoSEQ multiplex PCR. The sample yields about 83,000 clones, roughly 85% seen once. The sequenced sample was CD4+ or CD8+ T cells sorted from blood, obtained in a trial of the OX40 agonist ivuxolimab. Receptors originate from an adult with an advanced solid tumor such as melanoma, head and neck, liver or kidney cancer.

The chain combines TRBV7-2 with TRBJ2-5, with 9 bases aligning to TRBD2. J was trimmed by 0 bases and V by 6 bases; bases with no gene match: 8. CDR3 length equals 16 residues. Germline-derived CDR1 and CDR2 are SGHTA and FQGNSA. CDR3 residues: CASRLRGGAYQETQYF. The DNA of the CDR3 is TGTGCCAGCAGACTCCGCGGGGGGGCCTACCAAGAGACCCAGTACTTC.

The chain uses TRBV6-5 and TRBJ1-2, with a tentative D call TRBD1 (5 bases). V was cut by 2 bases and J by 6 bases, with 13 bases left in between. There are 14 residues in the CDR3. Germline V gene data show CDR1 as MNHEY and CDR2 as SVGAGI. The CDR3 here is CASSYLNRGDGYTF. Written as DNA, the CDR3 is TGTGCCAGCAGTTACCTTAACCGGGGGGATGGCTACACCTTC.

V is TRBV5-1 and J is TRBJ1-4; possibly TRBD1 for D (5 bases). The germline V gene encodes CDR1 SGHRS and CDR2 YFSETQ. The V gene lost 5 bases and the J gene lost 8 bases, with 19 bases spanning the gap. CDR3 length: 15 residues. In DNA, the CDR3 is TGCGCCAGCAGTGGGGCGGGACGGGGAGCCGAAAAACTGTTTTTT. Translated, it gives CASSGAGRGAEKLFF.

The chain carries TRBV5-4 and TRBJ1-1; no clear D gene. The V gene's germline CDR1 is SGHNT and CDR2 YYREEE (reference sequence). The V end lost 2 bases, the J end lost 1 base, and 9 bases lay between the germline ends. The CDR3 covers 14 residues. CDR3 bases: TGTGCCAGCAGCTTTTTTCGGGAGAACACTGAAGCTTTCTTT. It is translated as CASSFFRENTEAFF.

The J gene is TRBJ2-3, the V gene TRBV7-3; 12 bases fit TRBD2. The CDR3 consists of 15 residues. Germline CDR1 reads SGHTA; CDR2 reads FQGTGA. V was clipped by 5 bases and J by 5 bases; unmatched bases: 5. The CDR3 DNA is TGTGCCAGCAGCGCGACTAGCGGGGGCCGAGATACGCAGTATTTT. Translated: CASSATSGGRDTQYF.

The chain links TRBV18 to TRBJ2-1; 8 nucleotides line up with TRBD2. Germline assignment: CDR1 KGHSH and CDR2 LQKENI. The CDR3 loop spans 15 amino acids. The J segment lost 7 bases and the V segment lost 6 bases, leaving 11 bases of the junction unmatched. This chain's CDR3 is CASSRGGPFGNEQFF. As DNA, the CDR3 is TGTGCCAGCTCTCGGGGGGGGCCATTTGGAAATGAGCAGTTCTTC.

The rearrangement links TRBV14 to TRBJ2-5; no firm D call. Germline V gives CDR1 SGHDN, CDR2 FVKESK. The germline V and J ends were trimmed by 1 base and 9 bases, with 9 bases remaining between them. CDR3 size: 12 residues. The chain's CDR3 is CASSQVEGPQYF. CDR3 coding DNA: TGTGCCAGCAGCCAAGTGGAAGGGCCCCAGTACTTC.

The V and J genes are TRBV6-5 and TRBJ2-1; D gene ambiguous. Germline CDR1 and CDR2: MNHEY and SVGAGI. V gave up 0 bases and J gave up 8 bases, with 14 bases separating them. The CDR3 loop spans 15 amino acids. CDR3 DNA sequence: TGTGCCAGCAGTTACTCCTGGGCTGGCAGCGATGAGCAGTTCTTC. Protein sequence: CASSYSWAGSDEQFF.

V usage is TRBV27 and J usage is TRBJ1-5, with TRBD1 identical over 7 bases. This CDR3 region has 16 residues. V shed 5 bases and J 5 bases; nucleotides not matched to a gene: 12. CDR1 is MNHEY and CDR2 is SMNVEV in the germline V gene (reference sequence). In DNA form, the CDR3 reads TGTGCCAGCAGTATCCGACGGGACAGAGTCGATCAGCCCCAGCATTTT. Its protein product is CASSIRRDRVDQPQHF.

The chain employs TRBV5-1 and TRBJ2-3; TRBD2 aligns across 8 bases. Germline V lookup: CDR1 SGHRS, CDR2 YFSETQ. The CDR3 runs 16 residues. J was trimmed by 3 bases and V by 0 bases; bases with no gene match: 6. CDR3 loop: CASSLAGRVRTDTQYF. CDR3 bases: TGCGCCAGCAGCTTGGCCGGGAGGGTACGGACAGATACGCAGTATTTT.

CDR3 DNA: TGTGCCAGCAGTGACTGGCAATTTACTAGGCAAGAGACCCAGTACTTC. Translated, it gives CASSDWQFTRQETQYF. The gene calls are TRBV2 and TRBJ2-5, with D perhaps matching TRBD2 (5 bases). Germline CDR1 is SNHLY and CDR2 is FYNNEI. The CDR3 consists of 16 residues. Trimming stripped 3 bases from V and 2 bases from J, with 16 bases between.

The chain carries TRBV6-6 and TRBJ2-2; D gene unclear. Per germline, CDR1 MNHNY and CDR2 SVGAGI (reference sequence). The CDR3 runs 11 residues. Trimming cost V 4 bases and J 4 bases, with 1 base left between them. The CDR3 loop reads CASSFTGELFF. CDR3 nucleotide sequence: TGTGCCAGCAGTTTCACCGGGGAGCTGTTTTTT.

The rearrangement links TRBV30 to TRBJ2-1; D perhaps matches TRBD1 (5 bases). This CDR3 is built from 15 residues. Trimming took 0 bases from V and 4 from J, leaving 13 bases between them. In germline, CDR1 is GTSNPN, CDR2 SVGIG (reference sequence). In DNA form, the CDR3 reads TGTGCCTGGAGTGTAGTAGGGGTCAATTACAATGAGCAGTTCTTC. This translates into CAWSVVGVNYNEQFF.

This CDR3 reads CASSKDREGGYRTDTQYF. CDR3 DNA sequence: TGTGCCAGCAGCAAAGATCGGGAGGGGGGGTACCGCACAGATACGCAGTATTTT. The chain carries TRBV21-1 and TRBJ2-3; the D call of TRBD2 is as the table states it, not checked on the DNA. TRBV21-1 is designated a pseudogene. The CDR3 length is 18 residues.

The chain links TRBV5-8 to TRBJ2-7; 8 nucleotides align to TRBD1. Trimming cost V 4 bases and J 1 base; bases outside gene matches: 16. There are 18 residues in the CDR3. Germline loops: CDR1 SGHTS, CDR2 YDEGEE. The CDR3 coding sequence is TGTGCCAGCAGCCCGTGGACAGGGCAAATCCACGGATCCTACGAGCAGTACTTC. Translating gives CASSPWTGQIHGSYEQYF.

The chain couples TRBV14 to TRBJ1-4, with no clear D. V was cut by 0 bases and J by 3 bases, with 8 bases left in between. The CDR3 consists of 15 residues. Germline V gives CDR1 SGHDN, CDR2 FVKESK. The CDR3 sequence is CASSQEDQPNEKLFF. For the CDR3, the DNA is TGTGCCAGCAGCCAAGAGGACCAGCCTAATGAAAAACTGTTTTTT.